A selection of T cell receptor beta chains follows, all from one sample in a study of Graves' ophthalmopathy and Graves' hyperthyroidism. Using its own MiXCR run on the multiplex PCR reads, TCRdb lists one record per CDR3 protein. Among over 500,000 distinct CDR3 sequences, approximately 22% were seen once, and the ten largest hold approximately 6.5%. Sequenced material: peripheral blood. These receptors were obtained from a woman younger than 30 with stable Graves' hyperthyroidism. Some clones in this sample may be carry-over from other donors' samples. Each CDR3 is given with its conserved first and last residue. Each record gives: J gene, V gene, D gene, clone size, CDR3 DNA, CDR3 protein. A D gene is named only where the DNA matches it firmly. Only some rows state a clone size, as once, few, many or a class for expanded clones.

j_gene: TRBJ1-2
v_gene: TRBV25-1
d_gene: TRBD1
abundance: -
CDR3nt: TGTGCCAGCAGTGAAGCCGGGACAGCTAACTATGGCTACACCTTC
CDR3aa: CASSEAGTANYGYTF

j_gene: TRBJ2-3
v_gene: TRBV6-2/TRBV6-3
d_gene: TRBD1
abundance: -
CDR3nt: TGTGCCAGCAGCTACAGGGGAGAGCGTATGTACACAGATACGCAGTATTTT
CDR3aa: CASSYRGERMYTDTQYF

j_gene: TRBJ1-1
v_gene: TRBV30
d_gene: -
abundance: many
CDR3nt: TGTGCCTGGAGTGTGGATGTGAACACTGAAGCTTTCTTT
CDR3aa: CAWSVDVNTEAFF

j_gene: TRBJ1-2
v_gene: TRBV12-3/TRBV12-4
d_gene: TRBD1
abundance: few
CDR3nt: TGTGCCAGCAGTCAATCCGGGACAGCTAACTATGGCTACACCTTC
CDR3aa: CASSQSGTANYGYTF

j_gene: TRBJ2-7
v_gene: TRBV6-5
d_gene: -
abundance: many
CDR3nt: TGTGCCAGCAGTTACGAAGTCGGCTCCTACGAGCAGTACTTC
CDR3aa: CASSYEVGSYEQYF

j_gene: TRBJ1-1
v_gene: TRBV10-3
d_gene: -
abundance: many
CDR3nt: TGTGCCATCACGGATGGGGGGAACACTGAAGCTTTCTTT
CDR3aa: CAITDGGNTEAFF

j_gene: TRBJ1-1
v_gene: TRBV29-1
d_gene: -
abundance: many
CDR3nt: TGCAGCGTTTGGGGGACAATGAACACTGAAGCTTTCTTT
CDR3aa: CSVWGTMNTEAFF

j_gene: TRBJ2-7
v_gene: TRBV11-2
d_gene: -
abundance: many
CDR3nt: TGTGCCAGCAGCTTATCTCTCGGACAGCCTCCCTCCTTC
CDR3aa: CASSLSLGQPPSF

j_gene: TRBJ2-7
v_gene: TRBV5-6
d_gene: -
abundance: many
CDR3nt: TGTGCCAGCAGCTTGGACGAGAGCTCCTACGAGCAGTACTTC
CDR3aa: CASSLDESSYEQYF

j_gene: TRBJ2-5
v_gene: TRBV5-1
d_gene: -
abundance: -
CDR3nt: TGCGCCAGCAGCCAAAATACTGGGGAGACCCAGTACTTC
CDR3aa: CASSQNTGETQYF

j_gene: TRBJ1-1
v_gene: TRBV30
d_gene: -
abundance: many
CDR3nt: TGTGCCTGCGCCGACAGCAGCAACACTGAAGCTTTCTTT
CDR3aa: CACADSSNTEAFF

j_gene: TRBJ1-2
v_gene: TRBV5-4
d_gene: -
abundance: few
CDR3nt: TGTGCCAGCAGCCAAGAACAGGGATTTGGCTACACCTTC
CDR3aa: CASSQEQGFGYTF

j_gene: TRBJ1-5
v_gene: TRBV6-5
d_gene: -
abundance: -
CDR3nt: TGTGCCAGCAGTTACGGGGGTGGGGGAAGCAATCAGCCCCAGCATTTT
CDR3aa: CASSYGGGGSNQPQHF

j_gene: TRBJ2-5
v_gene: TRBV18
d_gene: TRBD2
abundance: many
CDR3nt: TGTGCCAGCTCACCACCCAGCGGGAGAGAGACCCAGTACTTC
CDR3aa: CASSPPSGRETQYF

j_gene: TRBJ2-4
v_gene: TRBV12-3/TRBV12-4
d_gene: -
abundance: -
CDR3nt: TGTGCCAGCAGTTCCACAGGGATGGACATTCAGTACTTC
CDR3aa: CASSSTGMDIQYF

j_gene: TRBJ2-2
v_gene: TRBV12-3/TRBV12-4
d_gene: -
abundance: once
CDR3nt: TGTGCCAGCATCATCTGGGGGACCGGGGAGCTGTTTTTT
CDR3aa: CASIIWGTGELFF

j_gene: TRBJ2-5
v_gene: TRBV27
d_gene: -
abundance: -
CDR3nt: TGTGCCAGCAGTTTACGTTTACAGGGAGGGGAGACCCAGTACTTC
CDR3aa: CASSLRLQGGETQYF

j_gene: TRBJ1-5
v_gene: TRBV6-1
d_gene: TRBD1
abundance: many
CDR3nt: TGTGCCAGCAGGGCCGGGACAGGGTTGAATCAGCCCCAGCATTTT
CDR3aa: CASRAGTGLNQPQHF

j_gene: TRBJ2-4
v_gene: TRBV3-1
d_gene: -
abundance: -
CDR3nt: TGTGCCAGCAGCCAAGTGTTCCGGGGACGAGCCAAAAACATTCAGTACTTC
CDR3aa: CASSQVFRGRAKNIQYF

j_gene: TRBJ1-6
v_gene: TRBV12-3/TRBV12-4
d_gene: TRBD1
abundance: many
CDR3nt: TGTGCCAGCAGTCAAGGGACAGGGTACTCACCCCTCCACTTT
CDR3aa: CASSQGTGYSPLHF

j_gene: TRBJ1-3
v_gene: TRBV3-1
d_gene: -
abundance: many
CDR3nt: TGTGCCAGCAGCCAAGATCAGGGGACTGGAAACACCATATATTTT
CDR3aa: CASSQDQGTGNTIYF

j_gene: TRBJ1-2
v_gene: TRBV11-2
d_gene: -
abundance: many
CDR3nt: TGTGCCAGCAGCCCGGGACGTGTTTATGGCTACACCTTC
CDR3aa: CASSPGRVYGYTF

j_gene: TRBJ2-5
v_gene: TRBV6-1
d_gene: -
abundance: many
CDR3nt: TGTGCCAGCAGTGAAAAGCCGCTAGCAGGCAGATCGGAGACCCAGTACTTC
CDR3aa: CASSEKPLAGRSETQYF

j_gene: TRBJ1-5
v_gene: TRBV15
d_gene: -
abundance: many
CDR3nt: TGTGCCACCAGCGGCGTCACCTATAGCAATCAGCCCCAGCATTTT
CDR3aa: CATSGVTYSNQPQHF

j_gene: TRBJ2-3
v_gene: TRBV2
d_gene: -
abundance: few
CDR3nt: TGTGCCAGCAGCGTAGGGGCAGATACGCAGTATTTT
CDR3aa: CASSVGADTQYF

j_gene: TRBJ2-4
v_gene: TRBV6-1
d_gene: TRBD1
abundance: -
CDR3nt: TGTGCCAGCAGTAACATCGGACAGGGGGGGTTCTTC
CDR3aa: CASSNIGQGGFF

j_gene: TRBJ1-1
v_gene: TRBV29-1
d_gene: -
abundance: many
CDR3nt: TGCAGCGTTGCTATGAACACTGAAGCTTTCTTT
CDR3aa: CSVAMNTEAFF

j_gene: TRBJ2-2
v_gene: TRBV3-1
d_gene: TRBD2
abundance: -
CDR3nt: TGTGCCATCAGCCACGAAGGACTAGCGAGGACCGGGGAGCTGTTTTTT
CDR3aa: CAISHEGLARTGELFF

j_gene: TRBJ2-5
v_gene: TRBV27
d_gene: TRBD1
abundance: many
CDR3nt: TGTGCCAGCAGTGGCCCGACAGGGGCTCGGGAGACCCAGTACTTC
CDR3aa: CASSGPTGARETQYF

j_gene: TRBJ2-5
v_gene: TRBV27
d_gene: -
abundance: many
CDR3nt: TGTGCCAGCAGCACGCTCGGGGAGACCCAGTACTTC
CDR3aa: CASSTLGETQYF

j_gene: TRBJ2-2
v_gene: TRBV6-5
d_gene: -
abundance: many
CDR3nt: TGTGCCAGCAGTTACTCTCACGCGCGATGGGGAACCGGGGAGCTGTTTTTT
CDR3aa: CASSYSHARWGTGELFF

j_gene: TRBJ1-2
v_gene: TRBV27
d_gene: TRBD1
abundance: -
CDR3nt: TGTGCCAGCAGCATAAAGGGGCCCAGGGGGAATGGCTACACCTTC
CDR3aa: CASSIKGPRGNGYTF

j_gene: TRBJ2-5
v_gene: TRBV11-2
d_gene: -
abundance: -
CDR3nt: TGTGCCAGCAGCCCCGGTTGGTGGCCTCAAGAGACCCAGTACTTC
CDR3aa: CASSPGWWPQETQYF

j_gene: TRBJ1-1
v_gene: TRBV20-1
d_gene: -
abundance: many
CDR3nt: TGCAGTGCACAACCCCCGGGGGCCCAGAACACTGAAGCTTTCTTT
CDR3aa: CSAQPPGAQNTEAFF

j_gene: TRBJ2-7
v_gene: TRBV6-1
d_gene: -
abundance: many
CDR3nt: TGTGCCAGCAGTGAAGCGCCCCCAGGGTTACCGTCCTACGAGCAGTACTTC
CDR3aa: CASSEAPPGLPSYEQYF

j_gene: TRBJ2-5
v_gene: TRBV27
d_gene: -
abundance: many
CDR3nt: TGTGCCAGCAGTACCACTCCTCGGGGTCAAGAGACCCAGTACTTC
CDR3aa: CASSTTPRGQETQYF

j_gene: TRBJ1-2
v_gene: TRBV11-2
d_gene: -
abundance: many
CDR3nt: TGTGCCAGCAGCTTTTCCGTTAACTATGGCTACACCTTC
CDR3aa: CASSFSVNYGYTF

j_gene: TRBJ1-2
v_gene: TRBV15
d_gene: -
abundance: many
CDR3nt: TGTGCCACCAGCAGAGACATCGGCGGCTACACCTTC
CDR3aa: CATSRDIGGYTF

j_gene: TRBJ1-1
v_gene: TRBV6-5
d_gene: -
abundance: -
CDR3nt: TGTGCCAGCAGTTACAACAGGGCGACTGAAGCTTTCTTT
CDR3aa: CASSYNRATEAFF

j_gene: TRBJ2-7
v_gene: TRBV5-1
d_gene: -
abundance: many
CDR3nt: TGCGCCAGCAGCCCGGGACCCTCATCTGAGCAGTACTTC
CDR3aa: CASSPGPSSEQYF

j_gene: TRBJ2-4
v_gene: TRBV7-2
d_gene: -
abundance: -
CDR3nt: TGTGCCAGCAGCCTGGGGGGGGCCCAAAACATTAAGTACTTC
CDR3aa: CASSLGGAQNIKYF

j_gene: TRBJ1-1
v_gene: TRBV5-6
d_gene: TRBD1
abundance: many
CDR3nt: TGTGCCAGCAGCTTAGAGGGGGGGGACAGGTTTAACACTGAAGCTTTCTTT
CDR3aa: CASSLEGGDRFNTEAFF

j_gene: TRBJ1-6
v_gene: TRBV4-3
d_gene: -
abundance: many
CDR3nt: TGCGCCAGCAGCCAAGACAACTGGGGTTTTAATTCACCCCTCCACTTT
CDR3aa: CASSQDNWGFNSPLHF